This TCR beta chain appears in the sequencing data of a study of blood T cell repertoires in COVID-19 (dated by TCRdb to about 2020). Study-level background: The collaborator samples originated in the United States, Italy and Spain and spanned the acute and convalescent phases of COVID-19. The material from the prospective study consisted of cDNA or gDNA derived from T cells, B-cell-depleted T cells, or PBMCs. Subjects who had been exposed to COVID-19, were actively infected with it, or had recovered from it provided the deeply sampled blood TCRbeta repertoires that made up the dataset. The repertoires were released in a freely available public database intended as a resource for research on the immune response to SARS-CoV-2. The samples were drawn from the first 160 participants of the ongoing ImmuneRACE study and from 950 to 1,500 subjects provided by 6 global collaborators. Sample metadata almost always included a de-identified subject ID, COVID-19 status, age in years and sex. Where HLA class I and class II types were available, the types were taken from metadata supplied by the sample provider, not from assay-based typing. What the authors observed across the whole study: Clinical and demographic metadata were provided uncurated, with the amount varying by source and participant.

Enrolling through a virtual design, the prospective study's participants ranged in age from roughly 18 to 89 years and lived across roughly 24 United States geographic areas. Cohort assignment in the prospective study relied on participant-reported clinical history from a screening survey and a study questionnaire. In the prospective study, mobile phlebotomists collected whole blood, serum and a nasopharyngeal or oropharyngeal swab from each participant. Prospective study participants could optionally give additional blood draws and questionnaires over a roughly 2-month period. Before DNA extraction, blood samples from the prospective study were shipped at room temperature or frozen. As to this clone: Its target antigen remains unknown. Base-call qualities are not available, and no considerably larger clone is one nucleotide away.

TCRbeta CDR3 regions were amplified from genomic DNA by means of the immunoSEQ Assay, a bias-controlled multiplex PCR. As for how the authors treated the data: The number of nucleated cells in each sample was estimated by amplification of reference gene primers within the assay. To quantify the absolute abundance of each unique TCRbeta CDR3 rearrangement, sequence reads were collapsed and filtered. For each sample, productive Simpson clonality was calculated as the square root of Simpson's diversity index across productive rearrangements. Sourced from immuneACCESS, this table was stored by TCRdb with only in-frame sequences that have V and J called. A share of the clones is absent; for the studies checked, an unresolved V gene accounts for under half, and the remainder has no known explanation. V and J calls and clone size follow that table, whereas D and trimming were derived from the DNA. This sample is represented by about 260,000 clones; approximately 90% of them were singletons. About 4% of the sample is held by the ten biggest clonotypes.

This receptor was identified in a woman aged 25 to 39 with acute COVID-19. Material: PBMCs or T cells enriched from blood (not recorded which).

The CDR3 protein is CATSPLVGTGMNEQFF. DNA sequence: TGTGCCACCAGTCCGTTGGTCGGGACAGGGATGAATGAGCAGTTCTTC. The sequence joins TRBV24-1 to TRBJ2-1; 9 central nucleotides agree with TRBD1. For CDR1 and CDR2, the germline V gene lists KGHDR and SFDVKD. After removal of 6 bases from V and 7 bases from J, the junction retains 12 bases not matched to a gene. Including cysteine and phenylalanine, the CDR3 has 16 amino acids. Kept here is only the CDR3 DNA, which spans 48 bases and is read in frame from base 1.